The clone carrying this T cell receptor beta chain showed up many times. Antigen: not known. This sample is drawn from a study of T cells in Graves' hyperthyroidism and ophthalmopathy. The study's findings and limits: Among thyroid clonotypes expanded above 0.001, most also appeared in blood.

The CDR3 consists of 14 residues. V shed 8 bases and J shed 7 bases, with 17 bases lying between them. TCR beta CDR3 sequences were amplified from RNA transcripts. The HTBI primer set was used in a first-round RT-PCR of the TCR CDR3. MiXCR, applied by TCRdb to the multiplex PCR reads, yields one record per CDR3 protein. The top ten hold around 20% of the sample, which has more than 300,000 distinct CDR3 sequences, 13% to 15% seen once. A Clinical Activity Score of at least 3, a NOSPECS grade of at least 4 and a duration under 3 months were recorded in the ophthalmopathy patients. Criteria for exclusion of patients were uncontrolled infection, other autoimmune disease, pregnancy or lactation.

This chain joins TRBV12-3 or TRBV12-4 and TRBJ1-4; D is uncertain. The origin of this receptor is a woman aged 30 to 39 with Graves' ophthalmopathy. Input material: blood. The CDR3 region is CASQHSGLGEKLFF. CDR3 coding DNA: TGTGCCAGCCAACATTCGGGTCTCGGTGAAAAACTGTTTTTT.